This TCR beta chain derives from a study of T cells after yellow fever vaccination. With V trimmed by 3 bases and J by 9 bases, 5 bases remained unmatched. From germline, CDR1 is SGHVS and CDR2 FQNEAQ. The CDR3 length is 14 residues. TCRdb reprocessed the 5' RACE reads with MiXCR, giving one entry per CDR3 protein. Here the sample spans hundreds of thousands of distinct CDR3 sequences, 8.7% being singletons. The chain carries TRBV7-8 and TRBJ1-6; 7 bases line up with TRBD1. The sample in question was PBMCs, obtained on the day of the first yellow fever vaccination. The TCR originated in a man aged 18 to 29 who received the YFV17D yellow fever vaccine. The CDR3 reads CASSFSGGISPLHF. The CDR3 DNA is TGTGCCAGCAGCTTTTCAGGGGGTATTTCACCCCTCCACTTT.